This note documents a single T cell receptor (beta chain) sequence. Its antigen is not known. Germline values: CDR1 MNHEY, CDR2 SMNVEV (reference sequence). With 4 bases clipped from V and 2 bases from J, the junction kept 11 bases outside the gene matches. This CDR3 contains 16 residues. These data are taken from a study of long-term antiretroviral therapy in people with HIV. The overall study: There is a gap of about a decade between the earliest samples and the later 2015 immediate-ART recommendation.

Researchers ran immunoSEQ v3.0 at survey level. Assay: immunoSEQ multiplex PCR; the TCRdb copy retains only in-frame clones and omits some. The sample includes roughly 42,000 clones, 86% of them seen just once. Study conclusions and caveats: Clonal expansions arising prior to ART prevailed in the repertoire at every time point. Diversity went up after ART and still fell short of transplant donor controls.

Here the sequenced sample was unsorted PBMCs, taken 1.2 years after starting antiretroviral therapy. The origin of this receptor is a woman aged 50 to 60 with HIV. The chain couples TRBV27 to TRBJ2-7; 7 bases map to TRBD1. CDR3 DNA: TGTGCCAGCAGTTCCTCCCTCCGACAGGGCACCTACGAGCAGTACTTC. It is translated as CASSSSLRQGTYEQYF.